What follows describes a single T cell receptor beta chain. The antigen is unknown. PCR was performed using 60 Vbeta and 13 Jbeta primers. The assay was immunoSEQ multiplex PCR, and TCRdb's table has in-frame clones only and misses some. Seen here are roughly 250,000 clones, 70% to 90% observed once, and the top ten hold roughly 2%. The data stem from a study of cytomegalovirus exposure and HLA in healthy donors. Points from the study as a whole: Being indistinguishable, some V segments were excluded, TRBV6-2 and TRBV6-3 among them.

Germline CDR1 reads SGHRS; CDR2 reads YFSETQ. This CDR3 has 15 amino acids. Trimming cost V 0 bases and J 9 bases; bases outside gene matches: 7. This TCR derives from a woman between 35 and 50 years old in good health and CMV-seropositive. The V gene is TRBV5-1, the J gene TRBJ2-4; 9 bases line up with TRBD2. The sequencing sample was made of PBMCs. The CDR3 sequence is CASSLVAGAMGIQYF. The CDR3, as DNA: TGCGCCAGCAGCTTGGTAGCGGGAGCGATGGGCATTCAGTACTTC. The full variable domain, in which reference TRBV5-1 and TRBJ2-4 provide the parts outside the CDR3, is KAGVTQTPRYLIKTRGQQVTLSCSPISGHRSVSWYQQTPGQGLQFLFEYFSETQRNKGNFPGRFSGRQFSNSRSEMNVSTLELGDSALYLCASSLVAGAMGIQYFGAGTRLSVL.